A selection of T cell receptor beta chains follows, all from one sample in a study of blood T cells in healthy people across ages. A single record per CDR3 protein comes from TCRdb applying MiXCR to the 5' RACE reads. The sample shows some 1,500,000 distinct CDR3 sequences, approximately 39% of them seen only once. Material for sequencing was blood. The origin of the receptors is a young woman in good health. CDR3s include the opening cysteine and the closing phenylalanine or tryptophan. D genes are given only for firm matches. Size values are once, few and many counts, or a class for expanded clones, and some rows have none.

j_call | clone_size | v_call | d_call | cdr3_nt | cdr3_aa
TRBJ1-1 | few | TRBV30 | TRBD1 | TGTGCCTGGAAACAGGGGGCGAGTGAAGCTTTCTTT | CAWKQGASEAFF
TRBJ1-2 | NA | TRBV7-3 | TRBD1 | TGTGCCAGCAGCTTAAGCCCGGGACAGCACACCTTC | CASSLSPGQHTF
TRBJ2-1 | once | TRBV6-1 | TRBD1 | TGTGCCAGCAGTGTCGACAGGGGGCATGAGACCCAGTTCTTC | CASSVDRGHETQFF
TRBJ2-7 | NA | TRBV15 | NA | TGTGCCACCAGCAGGGAGCAGGGTTCCTACGAGCAGTACTTC | CATSREQGSYEQYF
TRBJ2-3 | NA | TRBV13 | NA | TGTGCCAGCAGCTGTCGTGGGGGTACAGATACGCAGTATTTT | CASSCRGGTDTQYF
TRBJ2-1 | NA | TRBV4-2 | NA | TGTGCCAGCAGCCAAGATTCCCCCGGTGAGCAGTTCTTC | CASSQDSPGEQFF
TRBJ2-3 | few | TRBV7-2 | TRBD1 | TGTGCCAGCAGCTTAGCCCTTGGACAGGGTATGGGCACAGATACGCAGTATTTT | CASSLALGQGMGTDTQYF
TRBJ2-1 | few | TRBV24-1 | TRBD2 | TGTGCCACCAGTGCGGCGGGGGGCCACAATGAGCAGTTCTTC | CATSAAGGHNEQFF
TRBJ2-4 | few | TRBV20-1 | TRBD2 | TGCAGTGGCGACTTGGCGGGGGTCAAAAACATTCAGTACTTC | CSGDLAGVKNIQYF
TRBJ1-2 | NA | TRBV5-4 | TRBD1 | TGTGCCAGCAGCTCGGACAGGGGGCGAAATGGCTACACCTTC | CASSSDRGRNGYTF
TRBJ1-1 | NA | TRBV12-3/TRBV12-4 | NA | TGTGCCAGCAGAGATACCGGGGGCTGGACTGAAGCTTTCTTT | CASRDTGGWTEAFF
TRBJ1-5 | few | TRBV3-1 | NA | TGTGCCAGCAGCCAAGGGACGGCTAACAATCAGCCCCAGCATTTT | CASSQGTANNQPQHF
TRBJ2-1 | NA | TRBV6-1 | NA | TGTGCCAGCAGTGAAGGGGAGACAGGTTACAATGAGCAGTTCTTC | CASSEGETGYNEQFF